The clone carrying this TCR beta chain showed up just a few times. MiXCR was run by TCRdb on the RT-PCR reads, yielding one entry per CDR3 protein. Of about 540,000 distinct CDR3 sequences in the sample, roughly 25% were seen once. The data stem from a study of response to subunit inactivated influenza vaccine. The CDR3 length is 15 residues. CDR1 and CDR2 (germline): SNHLY, FYNNEI. Trimming removed 6 bases from V and 0 bases from J; junction bases left unmatched: 5. This same sample was also part of a study on T cells expressing NK-cell markers. From that report: Researchers built TCR beta cDNA using 5'RACE template switching with UMIs. Several donors' CD3+CD56-NKG2C+ cells were dominated by the same clonotypes.

The TCR originated in a man over 45 who received an inactivated influenza vaccine. The chain is built from TRBV2 and TRBJ1-3; 7 positions match TRBD1. Specimen: CD4+ T cells sorted from PBMCs, collected roughly 13 days after vaccination. CDR3 sequence: CASRQGFGSGNTIYF. As DNA, the CDR3 is TGTGCCAGCAGACAGGGGTTCGGCTCTGGAAACACCATATATTTT.